These 13 T cell receptor beta chains came from one sample sequenced in a study of response to subunit inactivated influenza vaccine. One entry per CDR3 protein, called by TCRdb with MiXCR from the RT-PCR reads. The table includes approximately 500,000 distinct CDR3 sequences, around 15% detected once. This material consisted of PBMCs from blood, taken 11 to 12 days after vaccination. The receptors originated from a man aged 50 or older who received an inactivated influenza vaccine.

This clonotype was seen many times. The CDR3 reads CASSPLGALYNEQFF. CDR3 DNA sequence: TGTGCCAGCAGCCCGTTGGGCGCGCTTTACAATGAGCAGTTCTTC. This chain uses TRBV28 with TRBJ2-1, with unresolved D. The CDR3 length is 15 residues. From germline, CDR1 is MDHEN and CDR2 SYDVKM. Trimming removed 6 bases at V and 4 bases at J, with 16 bases between.

This clonotype was counted a few times. The chain carries TRBV20-1 and TRBJ2-5; tentative D call: TRBD2 (6 bases). V was trimmed by 6 bases and J by 2 bases, leaving 13 bases between them. This CDR3 is built from 13 residues. Germline V gene lookup returns CDR1 DFQATT and CDR2 SNEGSKA (reference sequence). In DNA, the CDR3 is TGCAGTGCGAAGAGGACTACTCAAGAGACCCAGTACTTC. Amino acid sequence: CSAKRTTQETQYF.

With respect to this clonotype: An end of the junction does not agree with germline; a read error may underlie this. The rearrangement uses TRBV4-2 and TRBJ2-2, with D unresolved. This CDR3 has 15 amino acids. Per the germline V gene, CDR1 is LGHNA and CDR2 is YNFKEQ. The CDR3 loop reads CASSQDRSYTGELFF. CDR3 sequence (DNA): TGTGCCAGCAGCCAAGATCGGTCATACACTGGGGAGCTGTTTTTT.

The chain is built from TRBV7-9 and TRBJ2-3; no reliable D call. Trimming shortened V by 5 bases and J by 2 bases, and 14 bases separated the two germline ends. There are 15 residues in the CDR3. The germline V gene encodes CDR1 SEHNR and CDR2 FQNEAQ (reference sequence). CDR3: CASSPLAMITDTQYF. The CDR3 DNA is TGTGCCAGCAGCCCACTTGCGATGATCACAGATACGCAGTATTTT.

This clonotype appeared a few times. This chain joins TRBV29-1 and TRBJ1-1; tentatively, D is TRBD1 (5 bases). CDR1 is SQVTM and CDR2 is ANQGSEA in the germline V gene. Trimming took 4 bases from V and 4 from J, leaving 13 bases between them. There are 13 residues in the CDR3. This chain's CDR3 is CSVGGRASTEAFF. The DNA of the CDR3 is TGCAGCGTTGGGGGCAGGGCGAGCACTGAAGCTTTCTTT.

The chain has TRBV18 and TRBJ1-6; D is ambiguous. From germline, CDR1 is KGHSH and CDR2 LQKENI. V lost 3 bases and J lost 4, with 7 bases in between. CDR3 size: 14 residues. Written as DNA, the CDR3 is TGTGCCAGCTCACCCGGGAATTATAATTCACCCCTCCACTTT. This gives the protein CASSPGNYNSPLHF.

The chain combines TRBV4-3 with TRBJ2-1, with 9 bases lining up with TRBD2. The CDR3 has 17 amino acids. From germline, CDR1 is LGHNA and CDR2 YSLEER. V gave up 4 bases and J gave up 9 bases; unmatched junction bases: 16. The chain's CDR3 is CASSPIDLAGVISEQFF. Here the CDR3 DNA reads TGCGCCAGCAGCCCAATTGACTTAGCGGGAGTCATAAGTGAGCAGTTCTTC.

The chain is built from TRBV4-2 and TRBJ2-1; D remains ambiguous. Trimming cost V 1 base and J 0 bases, with 10 bases left between them. CDR1 LGHNA and CDR2 YNFKEQ come from the germline V gene. The CDR3 runs 16 residues. CDR3 loop: CASSQVAGLSYNEQFF. The CDR3 nucleotides read TGTGCCAGCAGCCAAGTCGCTGGCCTCTCCTACAATGAGCAGTTCTTC.

This clonotype was seen more than once but under ten times. V gene TRBV2 combines with J gene TRBJ2-7; 8 nucleotides align to TRBD2. This CDR3 comprises 16 residues. J gave up 1 base and V 3 bases, and 8 bases lay outside the gene matches. Germline loops: CDR1 SNHLY, CDR2 FYNNEI. DNA for the CDR3: TGTGCCAGCAGTGAGTCCCAGGCTAGCGGGTCCTACGAGCAGTACTTC. It yields the protein CASSESQASGSYEQYF. Full variable domain (rest looked up from reference TRBV2 and TRBJ2-7): EPEVTQTPSHQVTQMGQEVILRCVPISNHLYFYWYRQILGQKVEFLVSFYNNEISEKSEIFDDQFSVERPDGSNFTLKIRSTKLEDSAMYFCASSESQASGSYEQYFGPGTRLTVT.

This clonotype was recorded a few times. V is TRBV5-6 and J is TRBJ2-1, with 7 nucleotides matching TRBD2. This CDR3 is 15 amino acids long. Germline CDR1 is SGHDT and CDR2 is YYEEEE. The V and J ends lost 0 bases and 8 bases, in that order; junction bases with no gene match: 8. In DNA, the CDR3 is TGTGCCAGCAGCTTGGAAAGGGAGGGCCTAGATGAGCAGTTCTTC. Protein product: CASSLEREGLDEQFF.

This chain links TRBV7-9 with TRBJ1-5, with D possibly matching TRBD1 (6 bases). The V gene lost 4 bases and the J gene lost 7 bases, with 14 bases spanning the gap. Germline-derived CDR1 and CDR2 are SEHNR and FQNEAQ (reference sequence). The CDR3 has 14 residues. The DNA for the CDR3 is TGTGCCAGCAGCTCGTCGGACAGCCGGCAGCCCCAGCATTTT. Its protein product is CASSSSDSRQPQHF.

The chain links TRBV5-1 to TRBJ2-7, with a weak D call TRBD1 (6 bases). Between the trimmed V and J ends, which lost 0 bases and 6 bases, there was a span of 13 bases. Germline V gives CDR1 SGHRS, CDR2 YFSETQ. The CDR3 is 14 residues long. For the CDR3, the DNA is TGCGCCAGCAGCTTGGACAGGGCAGAGGGCGAGCAGTACTTC. It encodes CASSLDRAEGEQYF.

This rearrangement joins TRBV11-2 to TRBJ2-1; maybe TRBD1 (6 bases). This CDR3 has 17 residues. Germline V lookup: CDR1 SGHAT, CDR2 FQNNGV. Trimming cost V 5 bases and J 3 bases, with 20 bases left between them. This CDR3 reads CASSPFRGRGHYNEQFF. CDR3 DNA: TGTGCCAGCAGCCCCTTTCGAGGTAGGGGACACTACAATGAGCAGTTCTTC.